These 12 T cell receptor beta chains originate from one sample sequenced in a study of shared clonotypes between healthy human individuals. Sequencing was performed with immunoSEQ multiplex PCR; in TCRdb, only in-frame clones are kept and a portion is missing. The table has hundreds of thousands of clones, around 72% seen once. The specimen was memory CD4+ T cells sorted from blood. The subset is: CD45RA-negative fraction. The receptor source for this set is a woman aged 25 to 45 in good health.

The rearrangement joins TRBV10-3 to TRBJ2-2; 9 bases match TRBD2. Germline values: CDR1 ENHRY, CDR2 SYGVKD. This CDR3 contains 16 residues. V was clipped by 8 bases and J by 3 bases; unmatched bases: 10. CDR3 residues: CAIGGHSGSDTGELFF. CDR3 nucleotides: TGTGCCATCGGAGGTCATAGCGGGAGCGACACCGGGGAGCTGTTTTTT.

As DNA, the CDR3 is TGTGCCAGCAGTGACCCTCGGACAGGGAACTTAGGGAACACTGAAGCTTTCTTT. It specifies CASSDPRTGNLGNTEAFF. This chain connects TRBV6-1 to TRBJ1-1; 8 bases match TRBD1. The CDR3 has 18 amino acids. CDR1 and CDR2 (germline): MNHNS, SASEGT. The V segment lost 3 bases and the J segment 1 base; nucleotides outside the gene matches: 13.

This rearrangement joins TRBV6-5 to TRBJ1-1; tentatively, D is TRBD1 (5 bases). In germline, CDR1 is MNHEY, CDR2 SVGAGI. Trimming took off 2 bases at V and 2 bases at J, with 12 bases between the two ends. The CDR3 loop spans 15 amino acids. CDR3 sequence: CASSYGGRLNTEAFF. In DNA, the CDR3 is TGTGCCAGCAGTTACGGGGGACGGTTAAACACTGAAGCTTTCTTT.

This clone was seen a few times. The chain combines TRBV29-1 with TRBJ2-2, with a tentative D call TRBD1 (6 bases). Germline loops: CDR1 SQVTM, CDR2 ANQGSEA. The CDR3 is made up of 15 amino acids. The V end lost 6 bases, the J end lost 0 bases, and 14 bases lay between the germline ends. DNA for the CDR3: TGCAGCGTCGGGTATGGGACAACGAACACCGGGGAGCTGTTTTTT. Its translation is CSVGYGTTNTGELFF.

The chain employs TRBV6-1 and TRBJ2-3, with no clear D. The CDR3 sequence is 12 residues long. Per germline, CDR1 MNHNS and CDR2 SASEGT. V dropped 3 bases and J dropped 2 bases, with 3 bases sitting between them. The CDR3 is CASSDYTDTQYF. The CDR3 nucleotides are TGTGCCAGCAGTGACTACACAGATACGCAGTATTTT.

This clone has more than one count but fewer than ten. J is TRBJ2-7 and V is TRBV30; tentative D call: TRBD2 (6 bases). The CDR3 contains 11 residues. Trimming pared 5 bases from V and 11 bases from J, leaving 16 bases between. Germline CDR1 and CDR2: GTSNPN and SVGIG (reference sequence). The CDR3 reads CAWAGSWGEYF. The CDR3 coding sequence is TGTGCCTGGGCGGGATCCTGGGGGGAGTACTTC.

The V and J genes are TRBV2 and TRBJ2-3; TRBD1 matches at 8 bases. The CDR3 totals 15 residues. Unmatched junction bases numbered 6, after V lost 4 bases and J lost 3 bases. Looked up from germline, CDR1 is SNHLY and CDR2 is FYNNEI. This CDR3 is CASSGQGFLTDTQYF. In nucleotides, the CDR3 is TGTGCCAGCAGTGGACAGGGGTTTTTAACAGATACGCAGTATTTT.

The chain links TRBV7-7 to TRBJ2-5; TRBD1 might be the D (5 bases). The CDR3 has 15 residues. V lost 1 base, J lost 6 bases, and 15 bases lay in between. Germline CDR1 and CDR2: SSHAT and FNYEAQ (reference sequence). CDR3 in DNA: TGTGCCAGCAGCTTAGACTCCCAGGGTTTGCAGACCCAGTACTTC. Encoded protein: CASSLDSQGLQTQYF. Together with reference TRBV7-7 and TRBJ2-5, the CDR3 gives the full variable domain: GAGVSQSPRYKVTKRGQDVTLRCDPISSHATLYWYQQALGQGPEFLTYFNYEAQPDKSGLPSDRFSAERPEGSISTLTIQRTEQRDSAMYRCASSLDSQGLQTQYFGPGTRLLVL.

The CDR3 sequence: CASSVERYTGELFF. The DNA for the CDR3 is TGTGCCAGCAGCGTTGAGCGGTACACCGGGGAGCTGTTTTTT. The gene calls are TRBV11-3 and TRBJ2-2, with D possibly TRBD2 on 5 matching bases. Germline V gene lookup returns CDR1 SGHNT and CDR2 YENEEA. V lost 5 bases and J lost 3, with 10 bases in between. The CDR3 loop spans 14 amino acids.

The genes are TRBV5-1 and TRBJ1-2; D perhaps matches TRBD1 (6 bases). Germline V CDR1 and CDR2: SGHRS, YFSETQ. The V gene lost 0 bases and the J gene lost 7 bases, with 16 bases spanning the gap. The CDR3 runs to 15 residues. The CDR3 coding sequence is TGCGCCAGCAGCTTGGAGCCCGGACAGAAACGTGGCTACACCTTC. It yields the protein CASSLEPGQKRGYTF.

CDR3 nucleotide sequence: TGTGCCAGCAGTTACGTCTCCGGGGGTGACACTGAAGCTTTCTTT. Protein product: CASSYVSGGDTEAFF. The rearrangement joins TRBV6-6 to TRBJ1-1, with D maybe TRBD1 (5 bases). Deletions cut 2 bases from V and 3 bases from J, with 13 bases between. This CDR3 region has 15 residues. Germline V lookup: CDR1 MNHNY, CDR2 SVGAGI (reference sequence).

A few counts support this clone. The rearrangement uses TRBV15 and TRBJ1-2; tentatively, D is TRBD1 (6 bases). The V end was cut by 5 bases, the J end by 4 bases, with 17 bases between. Germline-derived CDR1 and CDR2 are LNHNV and YYDKDF (reference sequence). This CDR3 has 15 residues. In DNA, the CDR3 is TGTGCCACCAGCTCCCCGGACAGAGTTTTCTATGGCTACACCTTC. Translation gives CATSSPDRVFYGYTF.